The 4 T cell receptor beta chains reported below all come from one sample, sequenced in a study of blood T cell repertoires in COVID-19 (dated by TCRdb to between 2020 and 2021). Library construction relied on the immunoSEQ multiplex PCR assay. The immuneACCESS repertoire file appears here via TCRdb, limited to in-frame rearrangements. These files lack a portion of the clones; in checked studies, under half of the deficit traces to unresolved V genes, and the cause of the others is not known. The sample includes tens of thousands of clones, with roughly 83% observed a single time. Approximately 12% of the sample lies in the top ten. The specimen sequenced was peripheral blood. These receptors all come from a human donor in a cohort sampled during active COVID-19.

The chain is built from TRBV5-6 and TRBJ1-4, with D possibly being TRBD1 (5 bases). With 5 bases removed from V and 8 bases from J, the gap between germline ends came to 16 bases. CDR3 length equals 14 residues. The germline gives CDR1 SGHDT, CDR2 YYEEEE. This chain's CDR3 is CASSFQGVREKLFF. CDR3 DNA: TGTGCCAGCAGTTTTCAGGGTGTTCGGGAAAAACTGTTTTTT.

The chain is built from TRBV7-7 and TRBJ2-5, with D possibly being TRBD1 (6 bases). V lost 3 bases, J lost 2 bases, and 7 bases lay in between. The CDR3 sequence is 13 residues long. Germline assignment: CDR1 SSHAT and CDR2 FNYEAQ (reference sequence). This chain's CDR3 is CASSFDRQETQYF. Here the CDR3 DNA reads TGTGCCAGCAGCTTTGACAGGCAAGAGACCCAGTACTTC.

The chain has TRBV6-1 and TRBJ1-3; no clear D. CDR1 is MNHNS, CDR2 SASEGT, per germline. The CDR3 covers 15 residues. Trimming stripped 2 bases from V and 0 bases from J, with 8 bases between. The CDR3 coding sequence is TGTGCCAGCAGTGAACAGTTGTTCTCTGGAAACACCATATATTTT. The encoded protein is CASSEQLFSGNTIYF.

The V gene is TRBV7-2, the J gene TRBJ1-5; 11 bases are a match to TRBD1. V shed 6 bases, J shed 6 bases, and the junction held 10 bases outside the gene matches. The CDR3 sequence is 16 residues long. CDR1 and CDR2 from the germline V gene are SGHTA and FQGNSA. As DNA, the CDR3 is TGTGCCAGCAGTCTTAGGACAGGGGGCTTCGGTCAGCCCCAGCATTTT. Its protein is CASSLRTGGFGQPQHF.